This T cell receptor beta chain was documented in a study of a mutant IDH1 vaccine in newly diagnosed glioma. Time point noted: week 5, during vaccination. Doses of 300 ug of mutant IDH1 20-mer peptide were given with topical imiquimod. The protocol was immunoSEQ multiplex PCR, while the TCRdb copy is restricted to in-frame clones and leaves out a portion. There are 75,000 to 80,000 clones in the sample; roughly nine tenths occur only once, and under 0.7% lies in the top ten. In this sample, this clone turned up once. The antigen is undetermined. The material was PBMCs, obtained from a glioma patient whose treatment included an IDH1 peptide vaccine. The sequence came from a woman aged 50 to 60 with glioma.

CDR3 protein: CATTYELTSASYNEQFF. In nucleotides, the CDR3 is TGTGCCACCACCTACGAACTTACTAGCGCCTCCTACAATGAGCAGTTCTTC. The genes are TRBV2 and TRBJ2-1; TRBD2 aligns across 7 bases. Germline V CDR1 and CDR2: SNHLY, FYNNEI. This CDR3 is 17 amino acids long. V shed 10 bases and J 0 bases; nucleotides not matched to a gene: 15.